A single sample is the source of the 14 T cell receptor beta chains below, sequenced in a study of technical replicates of blood from a few donors (dated 2017 in TCRdb). Library creation used the immunoSEQ multiplex PCR assay. TCRdb limited this immuneACCESS table to in-frame rearrangements with V and J called. A share of clones is missing; checked studies link under half to unresolved V genes, and the rest is unexplained. The sample profile shows about 89,000 clones; around 96% of them were found once. The ten largest clones capture 0.2% to 0.25% of the sample. The specimen was T cells isolated from PBMCs. Receptors originate from a human donor in good health.

The rearrangement uses TRBV7-9 and TRBJ2-1; 10 nucleotides match TRBD2. The ends lost 4 bases at V and 9 bases at J; junction bases unmatched: 12. This CDR3 has 16 residues. CDR1 and CDR2 from the germline V gene are SEHNR and FQNEAQ (reference sequence). The CDR3 sequence: CASSSLAGGLDGEQFF. The CDR3 bases are TGTGCCAGCAGCTCCTTAGCGGGAGGACTTGATGGTGAGCAGTTCTTC.

This clone was seen just once. V is TRBV6-5 and J is TRBJ2-7; 9 bases match TRBD1. V dropped 4 bases and J dropped 5; count of bases not matched to a gene: 12. Germline-derived CDR1 and CDR2 are MNHEY and SVGAGI. This CDR3 spans 16 amino acids. CDR3 loop: CASSFLVGQGSDEQYF. CDR3 nucleotides: TGTGCCAGCAGTTTTTTGGTGGGACAGGGATCCGACGAGCAGTACTTC.

The J gene is TRBJ2-3, the V gene TRBV29-1; D not resolved. This CDR3 comprises 15 residues. With 2 bases removed from V and 4 bases from J, the gap between germline ends came to 16 bases. CDR1 and CDR2 from the germline V gene are SQVTM and ANQGSEA. CDR3 nucleotides: TGCAGCGTTGAAAGCCTGGCGGCCCTCGCAGATACGCAGTATTTT. Its protein product is CSVESLAALADTQYF.

The chain carries TRBV2 and TRBJ1-5; TRBD1 might be the D (6 bases). This CDR3 comprises 15 residues. The V end was cut by 4 bases, the J end by 2 bases, with 12 bases between. Germline loops: CDR1 SNHLY, CDR2 FYNNEI. Here the CDR3 reads CASSAESGGNQPQHF. The CDR3 region has the DNA TGTGCCAGCAGTGCGGAGTCAGGGGGCAATCAGCCCCAGCATTTT.

CDR3 sequence reads: CASSLVDLSGTGELFF. CDR3 coding DNA: TGTGCCAGCAGCTTAGTCGACCTATCAGGGACCGGGGAGCTGTTTTTT. The rearrangement uses TRBV7-6 and TRBJ2-2; tentative D call: TRBD1 (5 bases). The CDR3 length is 16 residues. V was shortened by 1 base and J by 5 bases, with 14 bases between the two germline ends. Germline assignment: CDR1 SGHVS and CDR2 FNYEAQ.

This clone has only a few counts. The rearrangement uses TRBV10-3 and TRBJ1-2; D is unresolved. Per germline, CDR1 ENHRY and CDR2 SYGVKD. V lost 3 bases to trimming and J lost 4 bases, with 15 bases between them. The CDR3 has 15 residues. CDR3 loop: CAISDPGGGSYGYTF. CDR3 DNA sequence: TGTGCCATCAGTGATCCCGGAGGCGGGTCCTATGGCTACACCTTC.

The chain is built from TRBV6-1 and TRBJ2-1, with TRBD2 matching over 7 bases. The trim removed 3 bases at V and 7 bases at J, leaving 9 bases unmatched. The CDR3 has 15 amino acids. From germline, CDR1 is MNHNS and CDR2 SASEGT. The CDR3 here is CASSDGLAGENEQFF. The CDR3 DNA reads TGTGCCAGCAGTGATGGATTGGCGGGAGAAAATGAGCAGTTCTTC.

This sequence joins TRBV28 and TRBJ2-7; possible D gene TRBD2, 5 bases. CDR3 size: 16 residues. V was pared by 7 bases and J by 1 base, with 20 bases between. Germline CDR1 is MDHEN and CDR2 is SYDVKM. CDR3 region: CASTDPSSGLSYEQYF. The CDR3 DNA reads TGTGCCAGCACTGACCCCTCCAGCGGCTTATCCTACGAGCAGTACTTC. The full variable domain, rest sourced from reference TRBV28 and TRBJ2-7, is DVKVTQSSRYLVKRTGEKVFLECVQDMDHENMFWYRQDPGLGLRLIYFSYDVKMKEKGDIPEGYSVSREKKERFSLILESASTNQTSMYLCASTDPSSGLSYEQYFGPGTRLTVT.

V gene TRBV6-6 combines with J gene TRBJ1-1, with 9 bases aligning to TRBD1. V lost 4 bases and J lost 2; bases outside the gene matches: 5. The CDR3 has 15 residues. CDR1 is MNHNY and CDR2 is SVGAGI in the germline V gene (reference sequence). For the CDR3, the DNA is TGTGCCAGCAGTTTCGGGGACAGGGCCAACACTGAAGCTTTCTTT. Its translation is CASSFGDRANTEAFF.

The gene calls are TRBV5-3 and TRBJ1-2, with D possibly matching TRBD1 (6 bases). TRBV5-3 is marked as an open reading frame, function uncertain. The CDR3 length is 14 residues. Deletions cut 4 bases from V and 2 bases from J, with 12 bases between. CDR3 nucleotides: TGTGCCAGAAGCATAATAGGGGGAAACTATGGCTACACCTTC. Translated: CARSIIGGNYGYTF.

For the CDR3, the DNA is TGTGCCAGCAGTCGGACAGTACTGCGCAATCAGCCCCAGCATTTT. Protein sequence: CASSRTVLRNQPQHF. This rearrangement joins TRBV2 to TRBJ1-5; possible D gene TRBD1, 6 bases. V lost 5 bases to trimming and J lost 2 bases, with 13 bases between them. The germline V gene has CDR1 SNHLY and CDR2 FYNNEI. CDR3 size: 15 residues.

This rearrangement joins TRBV5-1 to TRBJ2-1, with 14 bases matching TRBD2. The length of the CDR3 is 18 residues. J was trimmed by 8 bases and V by 2 bases; bases with no gene match: 12. Germline V gene lookup returns CDR1 SGHRS and CDR2 YFSETQ. The CDR3 is CASSFGGLAGGSWDEQFF. CDR3 bases: TGCGCCAGCAGCTTTGGAGGACTAGCGGGAGGAAGTTGGGATGAGCAGTTCTTC.

The chain joins TRBV9 to TRBJ2-7; 10 bases map to TRBD2. This CDR3 comprises 15 residues. V trimming: 1 base; J trimming: 4 bases; junction bases outside the gene matches: 5. Germline CDR1 and CDR2: SGDLS and YYNGEE. This CDR3 is CASSVLAGAPYEQYF. The CDR3 nucleotides are TGTGCCAGCAGCGTACTAGCGGGGGCACCTTACGAGCAGTACTTC.

This chain uses TRBV27 with TRBJ2-2; D gene ambiguous. The CDR3 is made up of 13 amino acids. Trimming shortened V by 5 bases and J by 1 base, and 5 bases separated the two germline ends. Germline V gene lookup returns CDR1 MNHEY and CDR2 SMNVEV (reference sequence). CDR3 protein: CASSVMNTGELFF. The CDR3 DNA follows: TGTGCCAGCAGTGTAATGAACACCGGGGAGCTGTTTTTT.